These T cell receptor beta chains were read from a single sample in a study of T cells after yellow fever vaccination. TCRdb used MiXCR to reprocess the 5' RACE reads, holding one entry per CDR3 protein. The table shows around 330,000 distinct CDR3 sequences, with around 3.6% occurring only once. Sequenced here: PBMCs, sampled on the day of the yellow fever booster vaccination. The receptors were gathered from a man between 18 and 35 years old who received the YFV17D yellow fever vaccine. Both conserved end residues are part of each CDR3. A D gene is named only where the DNA matches it firmly. Rows may omit the clone size; those that give it use once, few, many or a size class.

d_gene	v_gene	j_gene	abundance	CDR3aa	CDR3nt
NA	TRBV7-2	TRBJ1-5	NA	CASSPRTGINQPQHF	TGTGCCAGCAGCCCCCGGACGGGAATCAATCAGCCCCAGCATTTT
NA	TRBV7-6	TRBJ2-3	many	CASSHLRVGDTQYF	TGTGCCAGCAGCCACCTAAGGGTGGGAGATACGCAGTATTTT
NA	TRBV6-1	TRBJ2-6	few	CANSLPPSGANVLTF	TGTGCCAACAGTCTCCCCCCCTCTGGGGCCAACGTCCTGACTTTC
NA	TRBV6-5	TRBJ2-5	NA	CASSPSYPAEETQYF	TGTGCCAGCAGCCCCAGCTATCCAGCTGAGGAGACCCAGTACTTC
TRBD1	TRBV4-1	TRBJ2-7	many	CASSQEGRDRGGEQYF	TGCGCCAGCAGCCAAGAGGGTCGGGACAGGGGTGGCGAGCAGTACTTC
NA	TRBV7-2	TRBJ1-2	many	CASSFDRSYGYTF	TGTGCCAGCAGCTTCGACCGATCCTATGGCTACACCTTC
TRBD2	TRBV30	TRBJ2-3	many	CAKSSGGTDTQYF	TGTGCAAAGTCTAGCGGGGGGACAGATACGCAGTATTTT
NA	TRBV27	TRBJ1-6	many	CASSFVGQGGSPLHF	TGTGCCAGCAGTTTTGTCGGGCAGGGTGGGTCACCCCTCCACTTT
TRBD2	TRBV5-4	TRBJ2-7	few	CASAPGGRPEQYF	TGTGCCAGCGCCCCGGGGGGGCGCCCCGAGCAGTACTTC
NA	TRBV11-2	TRBJ2-1	many	CASSLLGLSALSEQFF	TGTGCCAGCAGCTTATTAGGACTTTCGGCGTTGAGTGAGCAGTTCTTC
NA	TRBV12-3/TRBV12-4	TRBJ1-1	few	CASSPRGSMNTEAFF	TGTGCCAGCAGTCCCAGGGGAAGCATGAACACTGAAGCTTTCTTT
TRBD1	TRBV5-1	TRBJ1-6	few	CASSGTGQSTVNSPLHF	TGCGCCAGCAGCGGGACGGGACAGTCCACAGTGAATTCACCCCTCCACTTT
NA	TRBV6-2/TRBV6-3	TRBJ2-1	few	CASTYDGLVNNEQFF	TGTGCCAGCACATACGACGGCCTAGTGAACAATGAGCAGTTCTTC
NA	TRBV28	TRBJ1-1	many	CASSLSGLVGRGTEAFF	TGTGCCAGCAGTTTATCGGGGTTGGTGGGAAGGGGCACTGAAGCTTTCTTT
TRBD1	TRBV6-2/TRBV6-3	TRBJ2-7	many	CASSYSTGGYEQYF	TGTGCCAGCAGTTACTCGACAGGGGGCTACGAGCAGTACTTC
NA	TRBV15	TRBJ1-2	NA	CATSRDTVYGYTF	TGTGCCACCAGCAGAGATACCGTTTATGGCTACACCTTC
NA	TRBV4-1	TRBJ1-2	few	CASSLPSGNYGYTF	TGCGCCAGCAGCCTACCCTCTGGGAACTATGGCTACACCTTC
NA	TRBV19	TRBJ1-1	NA	CASRTDRMNTEAFF	TGTGCCAGTAGGACAGATAGAATGAACACTGAAGCTTTCTTT
NA	TRBV6-5	TRBJ2-3	NA	CASRNSGTQYF	TGTGCCAGCAGGAACTCGGGTACGCAGTATTTT
NA	TRBV5-1	TRBJ1-1	many	CASSPVTMNTEAFF	TGCGCCAGCAGCCCAGTAACTATGAACACTGAAGCTTTCTTT
NA	TRBV30	TRBJ2-7	many	CAWSVSSYEQYF	TGTGCCTGGAGTGTCAGCTCCTACGAGCAGTACTTC
NA	TRBV19	TRBJ2-2	many	CASSIDWTGELFF	TGTGCCAGTAGTATAGACTGGACCGGGGAGCTGTTTTTT
TRBD1	TRBV12-3/TRBV12-4	TRBJ2-4	many	CASSSGTELSKNIQYF	TGTGCCAGCAGTTCCGGGACAGAATTATCCAAAAACATTCAGTACTTC
NA	TRBV5-4	TRBJ2-1	few	CASSLFAASYNEQFF	TGTGCCAGCAGCTTATTTGCGGCCTCCTACAATGAGCAGTTCTTC
TRBD1	TRBV28	TRBJ2-3	NA	CASSSAPRSDRGLTDTQYF	TGTGCCAGCAGTTCTGCCCCTCGATCGGACAGGGGACTCACAGATACGCAGTATTTT
TRBD1	TRBV2	TRBJ2-6	many	CASSGDRAGANVLTF	TGTGCCAGCAGTGGGGACAGGGCTGGGGCCAACGTCCTGACTTTC
TRBD2	TRBV10-3	TRBJ2-2	NA	CAIRPGVGGGFPGELFF	TGTGCCATCAGGCCTGGCGTCGGGGGGGGCTTCCCCGGGGAGCTGTTTTTT
NA	TRBV20-1	TRBJ2-7	few	CSASRGIGYEQYF	TGCAGTGCTAGCCGTGGTATTGGGTACGAGCAGTACTTC
TRBD1	TRBV10-3	TRBJ2-2	NA	CAIRRGQGTNTGELFF	TGTGCCATCAGACGAGGACAGGGAACGAACACCGGGGAGCTGTTTTTT
TRBD1	TRBV4-1	TRBJ2-7	many	CASSVEDRALVEQYF	TGCGCCAGCAGCGTCGAGGACAGGGCCTTGGTCGAGCAGTACTTC
TRBD1	TRBV7-6	TRBJ2-5	many	CASSLEIGQVKTQYF	TGTGCCAGCAGCTTAGAAATAGGACAGGTGAAGACCCAGTACTTC
NA	TRBV12-3/TRBV12-4	TRBJ2-2	few	CASRQRLVAGELFF	TGTGCCAGCAGGCAAAGACTAGTCGCCGGGGAGCTGTTTTTT
NA	TRBV7-9	TRBJ1-3	many	CASSLTDSGNTIYF	TGTGCCAGCAGCCTGACAGACTCTGGAAACACCATATATTTT
TRBD1	TRBV4-1	TRBJ2-7	NA	CASSQVLTGTHEQYF	TGCGCCAGCAGCCAAGTGCTGACAGGGACGCACGAGCAGTACTTC
TRBD1	TRBV6-2/TRBV6-3	TRBJ2-5	few	CASSIDRGGEETQYF	TGTGCCAGCAGCATAGACAGGGGAGGAGAAGAGACCCAGTACTTC
NA	TRBV20-1	TRBJ2-7	few	CSAIATGRYEQYF	TGCAGTGCCATCGCGACAGGGAGGTACGAGCAGTACTTC
NA	TRBV7-2	TRBJ2-1	NA	CASSFPPRREQFF	TGTGCCAGCAGCTTCCCCCCGAGGAGGGAGCAGTTCTTC
NA	TRBV7-2	TRBJ2-1	many	CASSSVMNEQFF	TGTGCCAGCAGCTCCGTTATGAATGAGCAGTTCTTC
NA	TRBV10-3	TRBJ2-5	NA	CAIMAAGETQYF	TGTGCCATCATGGCGGCGGGAGAGACCCAGTACTTC
NA	TRBV29-1	TRBJ2-3	NA	CSVEGDTRTDTQYF	TGCAGCGTTGAGGGCGACACGAGGACAGATACGCAGTATTTT
NA	TRBV12-3/TRBV12-4	TRBJ1-5	many	CASSSMDRQPQHF	TGTGCCAGCAGTTCGATGGACAGACAGCCCCAGCATTTT
NA	TRBV10-3	TRBJ2-7	NA	CAISTGISYEQYF	TGTGCCATCAGTACCGGGATCTCCTACGAGCAGTACTTC
TRBD1	TRBV5-4	TRBJ1-1	few	CASSSKDRVAGTEAFF	TGTGCCAGCAGCTCTAAAGACAGGGTTGCGGGCACTGAAGCTTTCTTT
NA	TRBV29-1	TRBJ2-2	many	CSVEGHTGELFF	TGCAGCGTTGAAGGACACACCGGGGAGCTGTTTTTT
NA	TRBV9	TRBJ2-4	NA	CASSVSGEKNIQYF	TGTGCCAGCAGCGTAAGTGGGGAGAAAAACATTCAGTACTTC
NA	TRBV14	TRBJ2-4	many	CASSQGSFQIQYF	TGTGCCAGCAGCCAAGGGAGTTTCCAGATTCAGTACTTC
TRBD1	TRBV5-1	TRBJ1-5	few	CASSRGTGENQPQHF	TGCGCCAGCAGCCGCGGGACAGGGGAAAATCAGCCCCAGCATTTT